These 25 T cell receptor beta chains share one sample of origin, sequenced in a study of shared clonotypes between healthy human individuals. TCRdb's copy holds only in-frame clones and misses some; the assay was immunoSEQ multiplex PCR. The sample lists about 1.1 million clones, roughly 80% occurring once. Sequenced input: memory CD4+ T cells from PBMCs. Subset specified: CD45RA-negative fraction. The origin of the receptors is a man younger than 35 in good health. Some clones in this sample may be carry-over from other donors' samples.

CDR3 amino acids: CASSPFGPGGNEQFF. CDR3 nucleotides: TGTGCCAGCAGCCCTTTCGGGCCCGGTGGCAATGAGCAGTTCTTC. The J gene is TRBJ2-1, the V gene TRBV7-3; D unresolved. In germline, CDR1 is SGHTA, CDR2 FQGTGA. Trimming stripped 5 bases from V and 6 bases from J, with 17 bases between. The CDR3 has 15 amino acids.

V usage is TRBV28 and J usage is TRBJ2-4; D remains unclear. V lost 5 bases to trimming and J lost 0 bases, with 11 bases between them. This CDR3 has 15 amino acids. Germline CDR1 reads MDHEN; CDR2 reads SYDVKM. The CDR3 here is CASSLLGLAKNIQYF. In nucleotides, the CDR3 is TGTGCCAGCAGTCTCTTGGGGTTAGCCAAAAACATTCAGTACTTC.

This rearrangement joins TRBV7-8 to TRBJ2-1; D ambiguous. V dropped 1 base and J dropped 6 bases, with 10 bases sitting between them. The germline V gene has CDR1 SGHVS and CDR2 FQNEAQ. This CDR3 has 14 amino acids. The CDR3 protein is CASSLVASGNEQFF. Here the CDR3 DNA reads TGTGCCAGCAGCTTAGTGGCTAGTGGCAATGAGCAGTTCTTC.

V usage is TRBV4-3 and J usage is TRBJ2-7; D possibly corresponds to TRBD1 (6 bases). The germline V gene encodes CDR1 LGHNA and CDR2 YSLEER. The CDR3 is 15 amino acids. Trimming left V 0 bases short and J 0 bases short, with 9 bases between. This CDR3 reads CASSQERQASYEQYF. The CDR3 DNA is TGCGCCAGCAGCCAAGAGAGACAGGCCTCCTACGAGCAGTACTTC.

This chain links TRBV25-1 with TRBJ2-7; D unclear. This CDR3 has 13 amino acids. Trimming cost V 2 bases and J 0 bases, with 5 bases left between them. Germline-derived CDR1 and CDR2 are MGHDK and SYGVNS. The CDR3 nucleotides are TGTGCCAGCAGTGAAATAAGCTCCTACGAGCAGTACTTC. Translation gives CASSEISSYEQYF.

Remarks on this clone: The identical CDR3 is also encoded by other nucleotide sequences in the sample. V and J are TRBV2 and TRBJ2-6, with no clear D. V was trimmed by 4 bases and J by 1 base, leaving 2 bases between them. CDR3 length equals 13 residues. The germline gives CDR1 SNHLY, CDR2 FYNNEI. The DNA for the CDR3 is TGTGCCAGCAGTGGGTCTGGGGCCAACGTCCTGACTTTC. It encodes CASSGSGANVLTF.

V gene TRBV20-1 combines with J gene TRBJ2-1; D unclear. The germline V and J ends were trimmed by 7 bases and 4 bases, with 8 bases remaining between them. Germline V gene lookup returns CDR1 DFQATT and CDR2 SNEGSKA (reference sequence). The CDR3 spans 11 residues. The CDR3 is CSVTSYNEQFF. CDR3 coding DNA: TGCAGTGTAACTTCTTACAATGAGCAGTTCTTC.

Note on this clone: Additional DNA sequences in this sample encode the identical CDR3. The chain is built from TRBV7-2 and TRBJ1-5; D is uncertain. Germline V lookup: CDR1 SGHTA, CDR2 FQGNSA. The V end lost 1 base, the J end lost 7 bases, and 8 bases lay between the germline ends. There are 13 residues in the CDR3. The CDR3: CASSLEGGQPQHF. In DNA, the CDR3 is TGTGCCAGCAGCTTAGAAGGAGGCCAGCCCCAGCATTTT.

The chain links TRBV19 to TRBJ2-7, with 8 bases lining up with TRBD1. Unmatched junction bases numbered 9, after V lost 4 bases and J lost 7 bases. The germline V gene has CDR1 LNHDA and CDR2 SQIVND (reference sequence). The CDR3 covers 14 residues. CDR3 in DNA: TGTGCCAGTAGTAGGGCAGGGGGCGATTGGGAGCAGTACTTC. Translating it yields CASSRAGGDWEQYF.

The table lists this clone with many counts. The CDR3 DNA is TGCAGCGTGTCTAGGTCCGGGGAGCAGTTCTTC. Its protein is CSVSRSGEQFF. The chain combines TRBV29-1 with TRBJ2-1; D call uncertain. The V end lost 6 bases, the J end lost 10 bases, and 13 bases lay between the germline ends. CDR1 is SQVTM and CDR2 is ANQGSEA in the germline V gene. This CDR3 comprises 11 residues.

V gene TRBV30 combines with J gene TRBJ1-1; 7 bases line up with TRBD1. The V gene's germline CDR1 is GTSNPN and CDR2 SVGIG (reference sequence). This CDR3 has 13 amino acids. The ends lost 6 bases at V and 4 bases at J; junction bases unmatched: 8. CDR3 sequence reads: CACRTGGGTEAFF. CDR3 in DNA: TGTGCCTGCCGGACAGGCGGAGGCACTGAAGCTTTCTTT.

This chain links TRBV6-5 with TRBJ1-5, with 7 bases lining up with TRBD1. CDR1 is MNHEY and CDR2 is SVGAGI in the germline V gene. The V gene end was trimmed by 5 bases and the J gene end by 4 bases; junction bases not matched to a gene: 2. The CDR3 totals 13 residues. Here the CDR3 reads CASSDRVNQPQHF. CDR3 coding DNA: TGTGCCAGCAGTGACAGGGTTAATCAGCCCCAGCATTTT.

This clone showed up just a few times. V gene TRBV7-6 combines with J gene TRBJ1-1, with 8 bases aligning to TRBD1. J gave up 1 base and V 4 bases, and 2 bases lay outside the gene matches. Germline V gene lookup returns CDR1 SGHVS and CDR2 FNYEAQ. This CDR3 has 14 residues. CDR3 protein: CASSSGTGNTEAFF. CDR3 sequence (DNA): TGTGCCAGCAGCTCCGGGACAGGGAACACTGAAGCTTTCTTT.

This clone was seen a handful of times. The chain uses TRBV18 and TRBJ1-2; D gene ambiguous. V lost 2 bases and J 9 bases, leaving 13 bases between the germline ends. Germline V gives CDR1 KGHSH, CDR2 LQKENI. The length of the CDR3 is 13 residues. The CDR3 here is CASSPTPGLSYTF. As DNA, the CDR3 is TGTGCCAGCTCACCAACCCCGGGGTTGAGCTACACCTTC.

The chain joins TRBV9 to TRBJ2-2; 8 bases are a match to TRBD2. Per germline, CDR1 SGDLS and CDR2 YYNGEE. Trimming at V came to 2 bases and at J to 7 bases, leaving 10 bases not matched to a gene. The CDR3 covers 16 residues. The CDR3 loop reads CASSVSGGPGVGELFF. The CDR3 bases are TGTGCCAGCAGCGTCTCGGGAGGGCCAGGGGTCGGGGAGCTGTTTTTT. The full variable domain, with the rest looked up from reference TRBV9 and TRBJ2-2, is DSGVTQTPKHLITATGQRVTLRCSPRSGDLSVYWYQQSLDQGLQFLIQYYNGEERAKGNILERFSAQQFPDLHSELNLSSLELGDSALYFCASSVSGGPGVGELFFGEGSRLTVL.

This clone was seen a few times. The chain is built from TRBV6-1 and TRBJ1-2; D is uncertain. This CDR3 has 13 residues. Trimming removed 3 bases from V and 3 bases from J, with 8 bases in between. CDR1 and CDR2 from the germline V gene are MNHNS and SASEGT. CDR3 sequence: CASSDGLDYGYTF. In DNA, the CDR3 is TGTGCCAGCAGTGATGGGCTTGACTATGGCTACACCTTC.

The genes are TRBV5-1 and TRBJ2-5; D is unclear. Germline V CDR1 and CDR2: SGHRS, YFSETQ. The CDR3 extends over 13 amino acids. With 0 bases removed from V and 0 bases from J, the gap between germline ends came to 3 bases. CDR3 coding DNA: TGCGCCAGCAGCTTGGCTAACCAAGAGACCCAGTACTTC. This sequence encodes CASSLANQETQYF.

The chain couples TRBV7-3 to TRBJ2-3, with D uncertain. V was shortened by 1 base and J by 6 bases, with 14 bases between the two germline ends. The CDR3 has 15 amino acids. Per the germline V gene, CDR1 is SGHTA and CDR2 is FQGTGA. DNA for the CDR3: TGTGCCAGCAGCTTAAGGTCGGGCGGTTTCGATACGCAGTATTTT. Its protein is CASSLRSGGFDTQYF. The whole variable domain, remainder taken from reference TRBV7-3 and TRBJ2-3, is GAGVSQTPSNKVTEKGKYVELRCDPISGHTALYWYRQSLGQGPEFLIYFQGTGAADDSGLPNDRFFAVRPEGSVSTLKIQRTERGDSAVYLCASSLRSGGFDTQYFGPGTRLTVL.

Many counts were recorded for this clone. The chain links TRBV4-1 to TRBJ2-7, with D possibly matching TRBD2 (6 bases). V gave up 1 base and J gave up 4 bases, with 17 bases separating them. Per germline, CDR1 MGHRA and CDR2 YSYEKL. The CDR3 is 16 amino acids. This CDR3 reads CASSQGPGGRLYEQYF. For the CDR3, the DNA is TGCGCCAGCAGCCAAGGGCCTGGGGGGAGATTATACGAGCAGTACTTC.

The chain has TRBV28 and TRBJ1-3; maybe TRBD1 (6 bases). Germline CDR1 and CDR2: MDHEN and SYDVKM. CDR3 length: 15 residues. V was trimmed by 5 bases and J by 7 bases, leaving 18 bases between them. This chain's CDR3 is CASSPGTPVGNTIYF. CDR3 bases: TGTGCCAGCAGTCCCGGGACACCGGTTGGTAACACCATATATTTT.

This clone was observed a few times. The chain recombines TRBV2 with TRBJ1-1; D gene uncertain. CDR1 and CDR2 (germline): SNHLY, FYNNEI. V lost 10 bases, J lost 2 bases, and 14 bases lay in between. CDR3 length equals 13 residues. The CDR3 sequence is CAMREGLNTEAFF. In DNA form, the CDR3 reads TGTGCCATGAGGGAGGGCCTCAACACTGAAGCTTTCTTT.

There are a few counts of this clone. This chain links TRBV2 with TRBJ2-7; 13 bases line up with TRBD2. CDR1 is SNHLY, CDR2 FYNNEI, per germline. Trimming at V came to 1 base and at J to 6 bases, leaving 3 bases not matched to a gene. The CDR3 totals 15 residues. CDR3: CASSEVGLAGFEQYF. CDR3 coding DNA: TGTGCCAGCAGTGAAGTGGGACTAGCGGGATTCGAGCAGTACTTC.

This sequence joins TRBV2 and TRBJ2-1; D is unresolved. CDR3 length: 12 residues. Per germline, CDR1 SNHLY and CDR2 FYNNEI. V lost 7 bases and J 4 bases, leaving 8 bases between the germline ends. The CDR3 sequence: CASNNEYNEQFF. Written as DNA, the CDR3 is TGTGCCAGCAACAACGAATACAATGAGCAGTTCTTC.

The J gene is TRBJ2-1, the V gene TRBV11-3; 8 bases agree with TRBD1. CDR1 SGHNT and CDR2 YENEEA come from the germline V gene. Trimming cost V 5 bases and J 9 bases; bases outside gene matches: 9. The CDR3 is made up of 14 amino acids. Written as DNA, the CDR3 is TGTGCCAGCAGCCTGACCCGGGACAGGACTGAGCAGTTCTTC. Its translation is CASSLTRDRTEQFF.

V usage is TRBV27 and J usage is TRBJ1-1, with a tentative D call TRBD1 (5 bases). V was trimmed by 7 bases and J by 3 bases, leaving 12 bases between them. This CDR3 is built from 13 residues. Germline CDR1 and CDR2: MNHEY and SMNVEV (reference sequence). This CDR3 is CASISREHTEAFF. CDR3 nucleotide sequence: TGTGCCAGCATAAGCAGGGAGCACACTGAAGCTTTCTTT.